This T cell receptor (beta chain) was captured in a study of cytomegalovirus exposure and HLA in healthy donors. Losses at the gene ends were 4 bases for V and 5 bases for J; bases not matched to a gene: 8. CDR1 and CDR2 from the germline V gene are LNHDA and SQIVND (reference sequence). The CDR3 covers 16 residues. The study ran its PCR with 60 Vbeta and 13 Jbeta primers. Produced via immunoSEQ multiplex PCR; TCRdb's table is partial and in-frame only. The sample carries about 110,000 clones, around 80% recorded once. Sequenced sample: PBMCs. The origin of this receptor is a woman aged 40 to 50 in good health and CMV-seronegative. The chain employs TRBV19 and TRBJ2-5; TRBD2 aligns across 12 bases. The CDR3 here is CASSRRLAGERETQYF. The CDR3 DNA is TGTGCCAGTAGTAGAAGACTAGCGGGAGAGCGGGAGACCCAGTACTTC.